In its sample, the clone carrying this T cell receptor beta chain was seen once. Its specificity is not known. This sample is part of a study of cytomegalovirus exposure and HLA in healthy donors. Overall study: Genetic ancestry analysis placed around four fifths of the 398 donors that were genotyped in the Caucasian-associated cluster. Study-wide results and limits: Of the V segments, some could not be distinguished, including TRBV6-2 and TRBV6-3, and were excluded. Reportedly, HLA-A and HLA-B alleles of most subjects were accurately predicted from TCR beta.

60 Vbeta and 13 Jbeta primers were used in PCR. Here immunoSEQ multiplex PCR was the method, and the copy in TCRdb shows in-frame clones only, minus some. The table lists about 190,000 clones, roughly four fifths of them singletons. The CDR3 consists of 15 residues. The V gene lost 2 bases and the J gene lost 2 bases, with 11 bases spanning the gap. In germline, CDR1 is SNHLY, CDR2 FYNNEI. The sequencing sample was made of PBMCs. The rearrangement joins TRBV2 to TRBJ2-3; D perhaps matches TRBD2 (5 bases). The TCR sequence derives from a young man in good health and CMV-seronegative. DNA for the CDR3: TGTGCCAGCAGTGAAACGAGGGAATACACAGATACGCAGTATTTT. Its translation: CASSETREYTDTQYF.